This TCR beta chain stems from a study of T cell repertoires in cytomegalovirus infection. Study information: CMV epitopes that were recently identified and HLA-C-restricted were used alongside well-studied HLA-B-restricted ones. Public TCR beta signatures were indicative of both CMV infection and a matching HLA type.

The CDR3 length is 20 residues. Losses at the gene ends were 4 bases for V and 4 bases for J; bases not matched to a gene: 20. The germline CDR1 and CDR2 sequences are SGDLS and YYNGEE. Via MiXCR, TCRdb re-called the reads, giving one row per CDR3 protein. The sample records approximately 990,000 distinct CDR3 sequences, about a third being singletons. Comment on this clonotype: Antigen specificity is unknown.

The sequences come from cultured CD8+ T cells from PBMCs, collected from culture after CMV antigen stimulation. V is TRBV9 and J is TRBJ2-6, with 7 bases that match TRBD1. The receptor's source is a human donor in good health (CMV status not recorded). Some clones in this sample may be carry-over from other donors' samples. The CDR3 DNA follows: TGTGCCAGCAGCTATACCCCTACCGGACAGGTACAGAGGGGGGCCAACGTCCTGACTTTC. Protein sequence: CASSYTPTGQVQRGANVLTF.